This TCR beta chain was sequenced in a study of blood T cell repertoires in COVID-19. Overall study context: Samples representing acute and convalescent COVID-19 were sourced from the United States, Italy and Spain.

Study processing details: For nucleated cells, counts were estimated from reference gene primer amplification. Sequenced by immunoSEQ multiplex PCR; TCRdb stores in-frame clones only, minus some. V and J calls plus clone size are reproduced from that table; the DNA served to infer D and trimming. The sample consists of some 15,000 clones, roughly 87% of them appearing once. Germline V gene lookup returns CDR1 SGDLS and CDR2 YYNGEE. The CDR3 has 15 residues. V lost 0 bases to trimming and J lost 5 bases; unmatched junction nucleotides: 7. This clonotype originated in a human donor in a cohort sampled during active COVID-19. The chain combines TRBV9 with TRBJ2-5; TRBD1 matches at 7 bases. Source material: peripheral blood. CDR3 coding DNA: TGTGCCAGCAGCGTAGACGAGGGGGCGAGGGAGACCCAGTACTTC. Translation gives CASSVDEGARETQYF.